This TCR beta chain is from a study of tumor and adjacent non-tumor tissue in lung cancer. Study-wide results and limits: TCR diversity was significantly greater in tumor than normal lung tissue. Patients with more diverse tumor TCRs had worse survival. Normal lung showed higher cumulative top 100 clone frequency than tumor.

Concerning this clonotype: Its target is not known. The junction does not match germline at one end; this may be a read error.

A modified ARM-PCR protocol with three rounds of nested PCR amplified TCRbeta. TCRdb processed the multiplex PCR reads anew with MiXCR; each CDR3 protein has one entry. The sample lists some 84,000 distinct CDR3 sequences; 61% were seen once. RNA was extracted from bulk tissue without any cell sorting. This CDR3 region has 14 residues. Germline assignment: CDR1 SEHNR and CDR2 FQNEAQ (reference sequence). This TCR was recovered from a man in his 70s with non-small cell lung cancer. Sequenced: lung tumor tissue. The chain uses TRBV7-9 and TRBJ1-3, with D unclear. CDR3 nucleotide sequence: TGTGTCAGCAGCAGAGTATTCTCTGGAAACACCATATATTTT. Translated, it gives CVSSRVFSGNTIYF.